The 26 T cell receptor beta chains reported below all come from one sample, sequenced in a study of T cell responses to AZD1222 COVID-19 vaccine. The method was immunoSEQ multiplex PCR; TCRdb's version includes in-frame clones alone and lacks a portion of them. The sample has about 120,000 clones; about nine tenths are singletons. Sample: peripheral blood, taken 28 days after the second AZD1222 dose. The receptors stem from an adult who received the AZD1222 COVID-19 vaccine.

The chain combines TRBV7-2 with TRBJ1-2; maybe TRBD1 (6 bases). The V gene's germline CDR1 is SGHTA and CDR2 FQGNSA. Trimming pared 0 bases from V and 5 bases from J, leaving 13 bases between. The length of the CDR3 is 15 residues. CDR3 DNA: TGTGCCAGCAGCTTAGCGGGGGCCCCCGGGTATGGCTACACCTTC. This encodes CASSLAGAPGYGYTF.

V is TRBV7-9 and J is TRBJ1-4, with D hard to call. Trimming stripped 3 bases from V and 2 bases from J, with 7 bases between. Per germline, CDR1 SEHNR and CDR2 FQNEAQ (reference sequence). The CDR3 has 14 residues. DNA for the CDR3: TGTGCCAGCAGCTTGATGGGGACTAATGAAAAACTGTTTTTT. It encodes CASSLMGTNEKLFF.

The chain has TRBV18 and TRBJ2-1; D perhaps matches TRBD2 (6 bases). The length of the CDR3 is 15 residues. The V gene's germline CDR1 is KGHSH and CDR2 LQKENI. Trimming cost V 4 bases and J 4 bases, with 14 bases left between them. CDR3 in amino acids: CASSQGPGVYNEQFF. The CDR3 DNA reads as TGTGCCAGCTCACAGGGGCCGGGGGTTTACAATGAGCAGTTCTTC.

The chain joins TRBV3-1 (or the pseudogene TRBV3-2) to TRBJ2-1; 8 bases line up with TRBD1. The CDR3 has 13 residues. Germline loops: CDR1 LGHDT, CDR2 YNNKEL (reference sequence). Losses at the gene ends were 5 bases for V and 7 bases for J; bases not matched to a gene: 4. In DNA form, the CDR3 reads TGTGCCAGCAGCGCCGGACAGGGTAATGAGCAGTTCTTC. As protein: CASSAGQGNEQFF.

The V and J genes are TRBV7-8 and TRBJ2-3, with no clear D. The CDR3 covers 16 residues. The germline gives CDR1 SGHVS, CDR2 FQNEAQ. V was pared by 1 base and J by 2 bases, with 13 bases between. CDR3 sequence: CASSLGSARNTDTQYF. The CDR3, as DNA: TGTGCCAGCAGCTTAGGTTCCGCGCGGAACACAGATACGCAGTATTTT.

The chain recombines TRBV5-1 with TRBJ1-4, with TRBD1 matching 9 bases. The CDR3 length is 15 residues. CDR1 and CDR2 (germline): SGHRS, YFSETQ. Trimming took 4 bases from V and 7 from J; bases not matched to a gene: 8. The CDR3 coding sequence is TGCGCCAGCAGCGCCTTACAGGGGGCGAGTGAAAAACTGTTTTTT. It yields the protein CASSALQGASEKLFF.

V gene TRBV28 combines with J gene TRBJ2-3; maybe TRBD2 (5 bases). Germline CDR1 and CDR2: MDHEN and SYDVKM. The CDR3 covers 16 residues. Trimming cost V 10 bases and J 6 bases, with 26 bases left between them. The CDR3 sequence is CAITPRSRPGTDTQYF. The CDR3 bases are TGTGCCATCACCCCACGGTCGCGGCCGGGAACTGATACGCAGTATTTT.

The CDR3 DNA is TGCGCCAGCAGCTTGGAGGGCGGGGGATTAAAAAATGAGCAGTTCTTC. It codes for CASSLEGGGLKNEQFF. The V and J genes are TRBV5-1 and TRBJ2-1; TRBD2 matches 7 bases. This CDR3 contains 16 residues. V lost 0 bases to trimming and J lost 7 bases; unmatched junction nucleotides: 10. The germline V gene encodes CDR1 SGHRS and CDR2 YFSETQ.

J is TRBJ2-7 and V is TRBV14; a weak D match, TRBD2 (5 bases). The ends were cut back, 6 bases at V and 5 bases at J, with 14 bases in the middle. CDR1 SGHDN and CDR2 FVKESK come from the germline V gene. This CDR3 contains 13 residues. The DNA of the CDR3 is TGTGCCAGCAGTCGGACTGTCCACAACGAGCAGTACTTC. This gives the protein CASSRTVHNEQYF.

The V gene is TRBV10-3, the J gene TRBJ1-5, with D unclear. This CDR3 region has 15 residues. Germline CDR1 reads ENHRY; CDR2 reads SYGVKD. The V and J ends lost 0 bases and 5 bases respectively, with 11 bases between them. This CDR3 reads CAISESGDTDQPQHF. The CDR3 DNA is TGTGCCATCAGTGAGTCCGGGGATACGGATCAGCCCCAGCATTTT.

The chain carries TRBV5-4 and TRBJ1-2, with TRBD1 as a possible D gene (6 bases). This CDR3 has 16 amino acids. From germline, CDR1 is SGHNT and CDR2 YYREEE (reference sequence). Trimming shortened V by 4 bases and J by 4 bases, and 20 bases separated the two germline ends. CDR3 region: CASSPSAQTGLYGYTF. The CDR3 nucleotides are TGTGCCAGCAGCCCCTCTGCCCAAACAGGGCTCTATGGCTACACCTTC.

The rearrangement uses TRBV5-4 and TRBJ1-2; 7 nucleotides align to TRBD1. The CDR3 extends over 16 amino acids. V gave up 0 bases and J gave up 4 bases; unmatched junction bases: 9. Germline V gene lookup returns CDR1 SGHNT and CDR2 YYREEE (reference sequence). The CDR3 region has the DNA TGTGCCAGCAGCTTGGCCTCGGCAGGGGGGACCTATGGCTACACCTTC. Amino acid sequence: CASSLASAGGTYGYTF.

V gene TRBV12-5 combines with J gene TRBJ1-3; D gene ambiguous. Germline CDR1 reads LGHNT; CDR2 reads FRNRAP. With 4 bases removed from V and 2 bases from J, the gap between germline ends came to 15 bases. The CDR3 length is 16 residues. The CDR3 DNA follows: TGTGCTAGTGGTTCACTGCCCCGGTATCCTGGAAACACCATATATTTT. It codes for CASGSLPRYPGNTIYF.

The chain is built from TRBV7-3 and TRBJ2-3; the match to TRBD2 covers 7 bases. The CDR3 is made up of 15 amino acids. The trim removed 5 bases at V and 3 bases at J, leaving 8 bases unmatched. CDR1 and CDR2 (germline): SGHTA, FQGTGA. CDR3 protein: CASSQGWGGTDTQYF. CDR3 DNA sequence: TGTGCCAGCAGCCAAGGCTGGGGGGGTACAGATACGCAGTATTTT.

The chain couples TRBV5-1 to TRBJ2-7; D tentatively reads TRBD1 or TRBD2 (5 bases each). Trimming took 4 bases from V and 0 from J, leaving 17 bases between them. There are 16 residues in the CDR3. Germline loops: CDR1 SGHRS, CDR2 YFSETQ. CDR3 coding DNA: TGCGCCAGCAGCGTGTTCTCCGGGACGCCCTCCTACGAGCAGTACTTC. Encoded protein: CASSVFSGTPSYEQYF.

The chain combines TRBV4-3 with TRBJ1-6, with D possibly TRBD1 on 5 matching bases. The ends were cut back, 5 bases at V and 9 bases at J, with 11 bases in the middle. This CDR3 is built from 13 residues. The germline CDR1 and CDR2 sequences are LGHNA and YSLEER. In DNA, the CDR3 is TGCGCCAGCAGCTCAACAAGGGGTTCACCCCTCCACTTT. This sequence encodes CASSSTRGSPLHF.

The chain links TRBV28 to TRBJ2-2; the match to TRBD1 covers 8 bases. J lost 1 base, V lost 10 bases, and 8 bases had no gene match. This CDR3 has 15 residues. Germline V lookup: CDR1 MDHEN, CDR2 SYDVKM. Here the CDR3 reads CATPRGTGNTGELFF. In nucleotides, the CDR3 is TGTGCCACCCCACGCGGGACAGGGAACACCGGGGAGCTGTTTTTT.

The rearrangement links TRBV15 to TRBJ2-3; no firm D call. Looked up from germline, CDR1 is LNHNV and CDR2 is YYDKDF (reference sequence). The CDR3 is 11 residues long. Trimming removed 2 bases from V and 3 bases from J, with 0 bases in between. In nucleotides, the CDR3 is TGTGCCACCAGCAGAACAGATACGCAGTATTTT. It yields the protein CATSRTDTQYF. The full variable domain, with the rest looked up from reference TRBV15 and TRBJ2-3, is DAMVIQNPRYQVTQFGKPVTLSCSQTLNHNVMYWYQQKSSQAPKLLFHYYDKDFNNEADTPDNFQSRRPNTSFCFLDIRSPGLGDTAMYLCATSRTDTQYFGPGTRLTVL.

V usage is TRBV6-6 and J usage is TRBJ1-2, with a tentative D call TRBD1 (5 bases). Germline V gene sequence: CDR1 MNHNY, CDR2 SVGAGI (reference sequence). Trimming pared 4 bases from V and 8 bases from J, leaving 17 bases between. CDR3 length equals 14 residues. The CDR3 DNA is TGTGCCAGCAGTTTCCAAGGGACTCGGGGGGGCTACACCTTC. It yields the protein CASSFQGTRGGYTF.

The chain uses TRBV6-5 and TRBJ1-2; 8 positions agree with TRBD1. The CDR3 sequence is 14 residues long. CDR1 is MNHEY and CDR2 is SVGAGI in the germline V gene. Unmatched junction bases numbered 9, after V lost 6 bases and J lost 6 bases. The CDR3 sequence is CASRAGQGSDGYTF. The CDR3 DNA reads as TGTGCCAGCAGGGCCGGACAGGGTTCGGATGGCTACACCTTC.

This clone was counted between two and nine times. The CDR3: CASSLNRGRGEAFF. CDR3 nucleotides: TGTGCCAGCAGTTTAAACCGGGGGCGAGGGGAAGCTTTCTTT. The chain has TRBV28 and TRBJ1-1; D is perhaps TRBD1 (6 bases). With 2 bases removed from V and 8 bases from J, the gap between germline ends came to 15 bases. Per the germline V gene, CDR1 is MDHEN and CDR2 is SYDVKM. The CDR3 contains 14 residues.

The chain couples TRBV24-1 to TRBJ2-2; TRBD1 matches at 8 bases. The CDR3 consists of 17 residues. The V gene's germline CDR1 is KGHDR and CDR2 SFDVKD. After removal of 5 bases from V and 0 bases from J, the junction contained 7 bases not matched to a gene. The CDR3 sequence: CATSGTRQGTNTGELFF. For the CDR3, the DNA is TGTGCCACCAGTGGTACTCGACAGGGGACGAACACCGGGGAGCTGTTTTTT.

This chain connects TRBV5-1 to TRBJ2-3, with D maybe TRBD2 (6 bases). V lost 7 bases to trimming and J lost 2 bases, with 20 bases between them. The V gene's germline CDR1 is SGHRS and CDR2 YFSETQ. The length of the CDR3 is 16 residues. The DNA of the CDR3 is TGCGCCAGCTCCGCCGGGGGACGGGCGGTCACAGATACGCAGTATTTT. Protein sequence: CASSAGGRAVTDTQYF. Looking up the rest from reference TRBV5-1 and TRBJ2-3 gives the full variable domain: KAGVTQTPRYLIKTRGQQVTLSCSPISGHRSVSWYQQTPGQGLQFLFEYFSETQRNKGNFPGRFSGRQFSNSRSEMNVSTLELGDSALYLCASSAGGRAVTDTQYFGPGTRLTVL.

This clone was observed once. The chain employs TRBV19 and TRBJ1-6, with 9 bases aligning to TRBD1. Germline loops: CDR1 LNHDA, CDR2 SQIVND (reference sequence). Unmatched junction bases numbered 9, after V lost 9 bases and J lost 0 bases. The CDR3 length is 17 residues. CDR3 nucleotides: TGTGCCAGCCACTCGGGACAGGGAAGCTCCTATAATTCACCCCTCCACTTT. This codes for CASHSGQGSSYNSPLHF.

The V gene is TRBV7-2, the J gene TRBJ2-5; weak D call: TRBD2 (6 bases). Trimming took off 6 bases at V and 1 base at J, with 15 bases between the two ends. The CDR3 is made up of 15 amino acids. CDR1 SGHTA and CDR2 FQGNSA come from the germline V gene. The CDR3, as DNA: TGTGCCAGCAGTTCATACGCCGGGAGCCAAGAGACCCAGTACTTC. Protein: CASSSYAGSQETQYF. The full variable domain, rest sourced from reference TRBV7-2 and TRBJ2-5, is GAGVSQSPSNKVTEKGKDVELRCDPISGHTALYWYRQSLGQGLEFLIYFQGNSAPDKSGLPSDRFSAERTGGSVSTLTIQRTQQEDSAVYLCASSSYAGSQETQYFGPGTRLLVL.

This clone came up a few times. The chain is built from TRBV5-8 and TRBJ1-1, with D uncertain. The V gene lost 0 bases and the J gene lost 0 bases, with 12 bases spanning the gap. Per the germline V gene, CDR1 is SGHTS and CDR2 is YDEGEE. This CDR3 has 16 residues. CDR3 DNA: TGTGCCAGCAGCTTGGGCCAGCCCTTAATGAACACTGAAGCTTTCTTT. This translates into CASSLGQPLMNTEAFF.